The 15 T cell receptor beta chains reported below all come from one sample, sequenced in a study of blood T cell repertoires in COVID-19. Measured with immunoSEQ multiplex PCR; TCRdb has only the in-frame clones, and not every one. Of 400,000 to 500,000 clones in the sample, roughly 90% were seen once. Specimen: PBMCs or T cells enriched from blood (not recorded which). The receptors derive from a woman in her 40s who had recovered from COVID-19.

The V gene is TRBV20-1, the J gene TRBJ2-7; TRBD2 agrees at 7 bases. This CDR3 has 11 residues. The germline V gene encodes CDR1 DFQATT and CDR2 SNEGSKA (reference sequence). V lost 6 bases to trimming and J lost 7 bases; unmatched junction nucleotides: 6. CDR3 amino acids: CSARELLEQYF. As DNA, the CDR3 is TGCAGTGCGCGGGAGCTTTTGGAGCAGTACTTC.

The chain links TRBV14 to TRBJ2-7; D unresolved. V was trimmed by 1 base and J by 3 bases, leaving 7 bases between them. This CDR3 comprises 13 residues. Germline loops: CDR1 SGHDN, CDR2 FVKESK. The CDR3 reads CASSQVPSYEQYF. The CDR3 DNA reads TGTGCCAGCAGCCAAGTACCCAGCTACGAGCAGTACTTC.

In its sample, this clone was seen once. This chain joins TRBV4-2 and TRBJ1-2, with D hard to call. CDR3 size: 15 residues. V dropped 0 bases and J dropped 2 bases, with 10 bases sitting between them. Germline V lookup: CDR1 LGHNA, CDR2 YNFKEQ. CDR3 nucleotide sequence: TGTGCCAGCAGCCAAGATCGGCAGGCGAACTATGGCTACACCTTC. Its protein is CASSQDRQANYGYTF.

This chain uses TRBV7-8 with TRBJ2-5; 10 bases are a match to TRBD2. The CDR3 covers 15 residues. The V and J ends lost 6 bases and 4 bases, in that order; junction bases with no gene match: 8. Per germline, CDR1 SGHVS and CDR2 FQNEAQ. DNA for the CDR3: TGTGCCAGCAGACTGAGCGGGAGGGTTCCAGAGACCCAGTACTTC. As protein: CASRLSGRVPETQYF.

The V call is TRBV18, the J call TRBJ2-3; 9 nucleotides line up with TRBD1. Trimming at V came to 5 bases and at J to 4 bases, leaving 4 bases not matched to a gene. The CDR3 spans 14 residues. Germline V gene data show CDR1 as KGHSH and CDR2 as LQKENI. The CDR3 protein is CASSSGQGPDTQYF. CDR3 coding DNA: TGTGCCAGCTCATCGGGACAGGGACCAGATACGCAGTATTTT.

This rearrangement joins TRBV29-1 to TRBJ1-1; the D gene is possibly TRBD1 (6 bases). Germline V gene lookup returns CDR1 SQVTM and CDR2 ANQGSEA. Trimming cost V 4 bases and J 2 bases, with 11 bases left between them. The CDR3 sequence is 13 residues long. For the CDR3, the DNA is TGCAGCGTTGTGGGGGGGCTAAACACTGAAGCTTTCTTT. Translating it yields CSVVGGLNTEAFF.

In DNA form, the CDR3 reads TGTGCCAGCAGCCCCTTAGGCCTAGGACAGTACTTC. Its protein is CASSPLGLGQYF. The V call is TRBV13, the J call TRBJ2-7; D gene uncertain. V lost 5 bases, J lost 10 bases, and 15 bases lay in between. Germline V gene lookup returns CDR1 PRHDT and CDR2 FYEKMQ (reference sequence). CDR3 size: 12 residues.

The genes are TRBV10-2 and TRBJ2-2; D perhaps matches TRBD1 (5 bases). Germline-derived CDR1 and CDR2 are WSHSY and SAAADI. The CDR3 is 16 amino acids. Trimming pared 3 bases from V and 7 bases from J, leaving 18 bases between. In DNA, the CDR3 is TGCGCCAGCAGTGAAATGGGGCTAGGGCAGGTCGGGGAGCTGTTTTTT. Translated: CASSEMGLGQVGELFF.

CDR3 loop: CASSLMSRGGTEAFF. The CDR3 bases are TGTGCCAGCAGCTTGATGTCAAGGGGTGGCACTGAAGCTTTCTTT. This sequence joins TRBV5-5 and TRBJ1-1; a weak D match, TRBD1 (5 bases). The V and J ends lost 1 base and 4 bases respectively, with 14 bases between them. The germline V gene encodes CDR1 SGHKS and CDR2 YYEKEE (reference sequence). The CDR3 runs to 15 residues. The full variable domain, with the rest looked up from reference TRBV5-5 and TRBJ1-1, is DAGVTQSPTHLIKTRGQQVTLRCSPISGHKSVSWYQQVLGQGPQFIFQYYEKEERGRGNFPDRFSARQFPNYSSELNVNALLLGDSALYLCASSLMSRGGTEAFFGQGTRLTVV.

This clone appeared once. The CDR3 spells CAWSGTAGQPQHF. In DNA, the CDR3 is TGTGCCTGGAGTGGAACGGCGGGGCAGCCCCAGCATTTT. This chain uses TRBV30 with TRBJ1-5; D unresolved. Germline CDR1 reads GTSNPN; CDR2 reads SVGIG (reference sequence). The CDR3 totals 13 residues. Trimming pared 1 base from V and 7 bases from J, leaving 11 bases between.

V usage is TRBV29-1 and J usage is TRBJ1-4; weak D call: TRBD1 (6 bases). V was trimmed by 6 bases and J by 4 bases, leaving 12 bases between them. The CDR3 has 13 amino acids. Germline V lookup: CDR1 SQVTM, CDR2 ANQGSEA. CDR3 region: CSVQGIFNEKLFF. In nucleotides, the CDR3 is TGCAGCGTGCAGGGGATTTTTAATGAAAAACTGTTTTTT.

The genes are TRBV6-1 and TRBJ2-7; no clear D. CDR1 is MNHNS, CDR2 SASEGT, per germline. V was pared by 0 bases and J by 1 base, with 10 bases between. The CDR3 sequence is 15 residues long. DNA for the CDR3: TGTGCCAGCAGTGAAGCTGGTGCGAAATCCTACGAGCAGTACTTC. It translates to CASSEAGAKSYEQYF.

The chain links TRBV27 to TRBJ1-2; tentative D call: TRBD1 (6 bases). This CDR3 contains 14 residues. The V end lost 4 bases, the J end lost 7 bases, and 16 bases lay between the germline ends. CDR1 is MNHEY, CDR2 SMNVEV, per germline (reference sequence). The CDR3: CASSSIQGGGGYTF. In nucleotides, the CDR3 is TGTGCCAGCAGTTCGATTCAGGGAGGGGGTGGCTACACCTTC.

This chain connects TRBV4-2 to TRBJ1-1; no reliable D call. Germline V CDR1 and CDR2: LGHNA, YNFKEQ. V gave up 0 bases and J gave up 8 bases, with 10 bases separating them. The CDR3 covers 13 residues. CDR3 protein: CASSQDEGEEAFF. For the CDR3, the DNA is TGTGCCAGCAGCCAAGATGAGGGAGAAGAAGCTTTCTTT.

The genes are TRBV5-1 and TRBJ2-3; D possibly corresponds to TRBD1 (6 bases). The CDR3 extends over 15 amino acids. Germline values: CDR1 SGHRS, CDR2 YFSETQ. V dropped 5 bases and J dropped 2 bases, with 15 bases sitting between them. In nucleotides, the CDR3 is TGCGCCAGCAGTTTCAGGGGACCTTCCACAGATACGCAGTATTTT. The encoded protein is CASSFRGPSTDTQYF.